Listed below are T cell receptor beta chains from one sample, sequenced in a study of cytotoxic CD8 clonotypes in ibrutinib-treated CLL. Generated by immunoSEQ multiplex PCR, the TCRdb table keeps only in-frame clones and is missing some. The sample shows 30,000 or so clones, around 76% of them seen only once. The sample consisted of PBMCs, taken after 36 months of ibrutinib treatment. The origin of the receptors is a human donor with chronic lymphocytic leukemia. CDR3s include the opening cysteine and the closing phenylalanine or tryptophan. The D gene is left open where the match is weak. A clone size is listed for some rows: how often the clone was seen (once, few, many), or a class if it is expanded.

>-|TRBJ2-2|TRBV19|few
TGTGCCAGTAAAGACAGGAGATCGAACACCGGGGAGCTGTTTTTT
CASKDRRSNTGELFF
>-|TRBJ2-3|TRBV2|-
TGTGCCAGCAGTGAAGAACAGGGATTCACAGATACGCAGTATTTT
CASSEEQGFTDTQYF
>-|TRBJ2-2|TRBV6-5|-
TGTGCCAGCAAGATGGTAAACACCGGGGAGCTGTTTTTT
CASKMVNTGELFF
>-|TRBJ1-1|TRBV7-3|-
TGTGCCAGCAGCCCGGACCGCTGGAACACTGAAGCTTTCTTT
CASSPDRWNTEAFF
>-|TRBJ2-7|TRBV5-6|few
TGTGCCAGCAGCTTTGAGTCCGGAATATCCGAGCAGTACTTC
CASSFESGISEQYF
>TRBD2|TRBJ2-3|TRBV10-2|once
TGCGCCAGCAGTGGGGTAGCGGGGGTAGGGGATACGCAGTATTTT
CASSGVAGVGDTQYF
>TRBD1|TRBJ2-3|TRBV27|-
TGTGCCAGCAGTTTATCGACAGGGGGGACAGATACGCAGTATTTT
CASSLSTGGTDTQYF
>-|TRBJ1-5|TRBV10-3|-
TGTGCCATCAGTGTACAGGCTAATCAGCCCCAGCATTTT
CAISVQANQPQHF
>-|TRBJ1-1|TRBV7-9|-
TGTGCCAGCAGCCCCGGTGGGGCAGAAGCTTTCTTT
CASSPGGAEAFF
>-|TRBJ1-6|TRBV9|-
TGTGCCAGCAGCGTAGGATGGGGCAATTCACCCCTCCACTTT
CASSVGWGNSPLHF
>-|TRBJ1-1|TRBV19|-
TGTGCCAGTAGTATAGGTCTTTCCCCGAACACTGAAGCTTTCTTT
CASSIGLSPNTEAFF
>TRBD2|TRBJ2-5|TRBV6-1|-
TGTGCCAGCTCCCCTAGCGGGGGGCAAGAGACCCAGTACTTC
CASSPSGGQETQYF
>-|TRBJ1-1|TRBV7-2|-
TGTGCCAGCAGCTTAGGAACAATGAACACTGAAGCTTTCTTT
CASSLGTMNTEAFF
>-|TRBJ2-2|TRBV5-1|-
TGCGCCAGCAGCTTGGGCGGCACCTCCACCGGGGAGCTGTTTTTT
CASSLGGTSTGELFF
>-|TRBJ2-7|TRBV19|-
TGTGCCAGTAGTGGATTCTACGAGCAGTACTTC
CASSGFYEQYF
>TRBD2|TRBJ2-1|TRBV10-2|-
TGCGCCAGCAGTGACGGAGCGGGATACAATGAGCAGTTCTTC
CASSDGAGYNEQFF
>-|TRBJ2-2|TRBV5-1|-
TGCGCCAGCAGCCCCGGACAGCACACCGGGGAGCTGTTTTTT
CASSPGQHTGELFF
>-|TRBJ2-7|TRBV9|-
TGTGCCAGCAGCCCGGGCCCCCCCGGGTCTCATATTTACGAGCAGTACTTC
CASSPGPPGSHIYEQYF
>-|TRBJ2-5|TRBV5-4|-
TGTGCCAGCAGCTTAAGGGTTGAAGAGACCCAGTACTTC
CASSLRVEETQYF
>TRBD1|TRBJ2-7|TRBV12-5|-
TGTGCTAGTGGTACCCACCTCGGACAGGGCTACGAGCAGTACTTC
CASGTHLGQGYEQYF
>TRBD1|TRBJ1-5|TRBV5-1|-
TGCGCCAGCAGCCCGGGACAGGGTGAAGTGCCCCAGCATTTT
CASSPGQGEVPQHF
>TRBD1|TRBJ2-7|TRBV7-9|-
TGTGCCAGCAGCTTAGGTGGGACAGGGAACTACGAGCAGTACTTC
CASSLGGTGNYEQYF